This T cell receptor beta chain was captured in a study of T cell changes during pregnancy in multiple sclerosis. Clones were read by immunoSEQ multiplex PCR, and TCRdb kept only the in-frame ones, dropping some. The sample gives about 76,000 clones, about 93% of which show up once; approximately 1.8% is in the top ten. The sample in question was peripheral blood, obtained in the first trimester of pregnancy. This receptor was taken from a female donor in good health, enrolled as a control in a pregnancy study.

In nucleotides, the CDR3 is TGTGCCAGCAGCCCCCAGGGGAACACTGAAGCTTTCTTT. Translation: CASSPQGNTEAFF. The rearrangement links TRBV27 to TRBJ1-1; D is perhaps TRBD1 (5 bases). The germline V and J ends were trimmed by 6 bases and 1 base, with 9 bases remaining between them. CDR3 length: 13 amino acids. The V gene's germline CDR1 is MNHEY and CDR2 SMNVEV (reference sequence).